A single sample gave rise to the 27 T cell receptor beta chains below, sequenced in a study of cytotoxic CD8 clonotypes in ibrutinib-treated CLL. Generated by immunoSEQ multiplex PCR, the TCRdb table keeps only in-frame clones and is missing some. The repertoire holds over 20,000 clones, with roughly four fifths as singletons. Sequencing was performed on PBMCs, taken before ibrutinib treatment. The receptor set was obtained from a human donor with chronic lymphocytic leukemia.

This clone is a singleton in its sample. The chain uses TRBV6-6 and TRBJ1-2, with no clear D. Germline V CDR1 and CDR2: MNHNY, SVGAGI (reference sequence). CDR3 length: 13 amino acids. V was clipped by 5 bases and J by 1 base, with 8 bases between them. This chain's CDR3 is CASSPTVNYGYTF. The CDR3 DNA reads as TGTGCCAGCAGTCCAACAGTTAACTATGGCTACACCTTC.

This clone was recorded a few times. The chain uses TRBV28 and TRBJ1-1; D not resolved. Trimming cost V 6 bases and J 8 bases, with 16 bases left between them. The CDR3 loop spans 13 amino acids. From germline, CDR1 is MDHEN and CDR2 SYDVKM. CDR3 in DNA: TGTGCCAGCAGGCGCCATAATGTTCCCGAAGCTTTCTTT. Amino acids: CASRRHNVPEAFF. Using reference TRBV28 and TRBJ1-1 for the parts outside the CDR3, the full variable domain is DVKVTQSSRYLVKRTGEKVFLECVQDMDHENMFWYRQDPGLGLRLIYFSYDVKMKEKGDIPEGYSVSREKKERFSLILESASTNQTSMYLCASRRHNVPEAFFGQGTRLTVV.

The chain links TRBV2 to TRBJ2-5, with 7 positions matching TRBD1. This CDR3 has 14 amino acids. V trimming: 4 bases; J trimming: 6 bases; junction bases outside the gene matches: 8. The germline CDR1 and CDR2 sequences are SNHLY and FYNNEI. The CDR3 protein is CASSVTGMRQTQYF. In DNA form, the CDR3 reads TGTGCCAGCAGTGTGACAGGGATGAGGCAGACCCAGTACTTC.

The chain joins TRBV14 to TRBJ1-4; 7 bases map to TRBD1. Per germline, CDR1 SGHDN and CDR2 FVKESK. The V segment lost 4 bases and the J segment 1 base; nucleotides outside the gene matches: 3. CDR3 size: 15 residues. The CDR3 protein is CASSRRQGTNEKLFF. The CDR3 DNA reads as TGTGCCAGCAGCCGTAGACAGGGAACTAATGAAAAACTGTTTTTT.

The chain carries TRBV6-4 and TRBJ2-1; D is unclear. The CDR3 covers 13 residues. From germline, CDR1 is MRHNA and CDR2 SNTAGT. With 2 bases removed from V and 16 bases from J, the gap between germline ends came to 18 bases. The CDR3 sequence: CASSDEFGFGKFF. CDR3 bases: TGTGCCAGCAGTGACGAGTTCGGCTTCGGTAAATTCTTC.

This clone is termed medium-sized. The chain is built from TRBV21-1 and TRBJ1-2; TRBD1, the table's D call, was not compared with the DNA. TRBV21-1 is a recognized pseudogene. This CDR3 is built from 15 residues. The CDR3 nucleotides are TGTGCCACCGATATTGCCAGGGATAGGAACTATGGCTACACCTTC. Its protein is CATDIARDRNYGYTF.

Concerning this clone: One junction end disagrees with the germline gene, perhaps due to a read error. This sequence joins TRBV7-8 and TRBJ2-1; 15 positions agree with TRBD2. Germline CDR1 reads SGHVS; CDR2 reads FQNEAQ. The CDR3 is 14 residues long. The CDR3 DNA is TGTGCCAGCAGCTCCGGACTAGCGGGGGGGCCCTCCCTCTTC. Its translation: CASSSGLAGGPSLF.

The chain combines TRBV7-2 with TRBJ1-6; TRBD1 might be the D (6 bases). CDR3 length: 17 residues. The V gene's germline CDR1 is SGHTA and CDR2 FQGNSA. V lost 4 bases and J lost 7, with 20 bases in between. CDR3 coding DNA: TGTGCCAGCAGCTCATTACAGGGATGGGTAAGGAATTCACCCCTCCACTTT. This sequence encodes CASSSLQGWVRNSPLHF.

This clone was seen only a few times. The rearrangement links TRBV7-2 to TRBJ1-5; D gene unclear. The CDR3 runs to 18 residues. CDR1 is SGHTA and CDR2 is FQGNSA in the germline V gene. V was trimmed by 1 base and J by 0 bases, leaving 16 bases between them. CDR3 DNA: TGTGCCAGCAGCTTAGGTCTTCAGCTATCGAATAGCAATCAGCCCCAGCATTTT. Translated: CASSLGLQLSNSNQPQHF.

The chain couples TRBV4-2 to TRBJ2-7; no definite D call. Between the trimmed V and J ends, which lost 0 bases and 6 bases, there was a span of 12 bases. CDR3 size: 14 residues. Germline CDR1 is LGHNA and CDR2 is YNFKEQ. The CDR3 DNA is TGTGCCAGCAGCCAAGATATAGGCTCGGGCGAGCAGTACTTC. This sequence encodes CASSQDIGSGEQYF.

This chain links TRBV30 with TRBJ2-4, with D possibly being TRBD1 or TRBD2 (5 bases each). V was pared by 4 bases and J by 7 bases, with 17 bases between. Germline assignment: CDR1 GTSNPN and CDR2 SVGIG (reference sequence). The CDR3 has 14 amino acids. DNA for the CDR3: TGTGCCTGGAATCGCGACAGCGGACGGAACATTCAGTACTTC. The encoded protein is CAWNRDSGRNIQYF.

V and J are TRBV27 and TRBJ1-3; D is ambiguous. In germline, CDR1 is MNHEY, CDR2 SMNVEV (reference sequence). V lost 4 bases and J 0 bases, leaving 13 bases between the germline ends. The CDR3 length is 16 residues. The CDR3 spells CASSSLETHSGNTIYF. The CDR3 region has the DNA TGTGCCAGCAGTTCCCTAGAGACTCACTCTGGAAACACCATATATTTT.

The CDR3 DNA reads as TGTGCCACCAGCAGAGAGACTTATTATAGCTCCTACAATGAGCAGTTCTTC. Translated, it gives CATSRETYYSSYNEQFF. The V gene is TRBV15, the J gene TRBJ2-1; D remains unclear. Between the trimmed V and J ends, which lost 0 bases and 0 bases, there was a span of 12 bases. The CDR3 runs to 17 residues. Germline CDR1 reads LNHNV; CDR2 reads YYDKDF (reference sequence).

V is TRBV29-1 and J is TRBJ1-4; D perhaps matches TRBD1 (5 bases). V was pared by 3 bases and J by 8 bases, with 7 bases between. Germline lookup yields CDR1 SQVTM and CDR2 ANQGSEA. The CDR3 length is 11 residues. CDR3 DNA: TGCAGCGTTGATAAGGGGGAAAAACTGTTTTTT. It is translated as CSVDKGEKLFF.

This chain joins TRBV5-6 and TRBJ2-7, with no clear D. Germline CDR1 and CDR2: SGHDT and YYEEEE. The germline V and J ends were trimmed by 1 base and 1 base, with 9 bases remaining between them. The CDR3 spans 14 residues. CDR3 DNA sequence: TGTGCCAGCAGCTTGCCGCCCTTTTCCTACGAGCAGTACTTC. It translates to CASSLPPFSYEQYF. Variable domain in full (rest from reference TRBV5-6 and TRBJ2-7): DAGVTQSPTHLIKTRGQQVTLRCSPKSGHDTVSWYQQALGQGPQFIFQYYEEEERQRGNFPDRFSGHQFPNYSSELNVNALLLGDSALYLCASSLPPFSYEQYFGPGTRLTVT.

The chain has TRBV18 and TRBJ1-5; TRBD1 matches 12 bases. The junction had 8 bases not matched to a gene; V was cut back by 4 bases and J by 1 base. Germline V gene lookup returns CDR1 KGHSH and CDR2 LQKENI. This CDR3 has 18 amino acids. Here the CDR3 DNA reads TGTGCCAGCTCACGGACCGGGACAGGGGGCCAGAGCAATCAGCCCCAGCATTTT. Amino acid sequence: CASSRTGTGGQSNQPQHF.

The chain carries TRBV18 and TRBJ2-7, with 8 bases aligning to TRBD2. Per germline, CDR1 KGHSH and CDR2 LQKENI. This CDR3 region has 13 residues. Trimming took 6 bases from V and 6 from J; bases not matched to a gene: 7. The CDR3 protein is CASSYRAGGEQYF. The CDR3 coding sequence is TGTGCCAGCTCCTACCGGGCGGGGGGCGAGCAGTACTTC.

The gene calls are TRBV28 and TRBJ2-5, with D possibly being TRBD2 (6 bases). This CDR3 has 15 amino acids. CDR1 MDHEN and CDR2 SYDVKM come from the germline V gene. Trimming pared 5 bases from V and 1 base from J, leaving 14 bases between. The chain's CDR3 is CASSAGTAFQETQYF. CDR3 DNA: TGTGCCAGCAGTGCGGGGACCGCCTTCCAAGAGACCCAGTACTTC.

This clone appeared once. V is TRBV6-5 and J is TRBJ2-7; D is unclear. The CDR3 loop spans 14 amino acids. Per germline, CDR1 MNHEY and CDR2 SVGAGI. Trimming removed 3 bases at V and 4 bases at J, with 13 bases between. DNA of the CDR3: TGTGCCAGCAGTTATAGGTTGATAGGGTACGAGCAGTACTTC. Its protein is CASSYRLIGYEQYF.

This chain joins TRBV9 and TRBJ1-1; D uncertain. Per the germline V gene, CDR1 is SGDLS and CDR2 is YYNGEE. Trimming left V 3 bases short and J 0 bases short, with 9 bases between. The CDR3 consists of 14 residues. DNA of the CDR3: TGTGCCAGCAGCGAGGCAGGCCTGAACACTGAAGCTTTCTTT. Amino acid sequence: CASSEAGLNTEAFF.

The gene calls are TRBV10-3 and TRBJ1-2; D possibly corresponds to TRBD1 (5 bases). Trimming left V 3 bases short and J 4 bases short, with 15 bases between. Germline V gives CDR1 ENHRY, CDR2 SYGVKD. The CDR3 consists of 15 residues. CDR3 DNA: TGTGCCATCAGTGAACTTGGGGGGAGCAGCTATGGCTACACCTTC. The encoded protein is CAISELGGSSYGYTF.

The table lists this clone with a few counts. The chain combines TRBV20-1 with TRBJ1-2, with D possibly TRBD1 on 6 matching bases. The CDR3 sequence is 11 residues long. V shed 5 bases and J shed 4 bases, with 8 bases lying between them. Per germline, CDR1 DFQATT and CDR2 SNEGSKA (reference sequence). The CDR3 bases are TGCAGTGCTGGACAGTTCTATGGCTACACCTTC. It yields the protein CSAGQFYGYTF.

This clone was counted only a few times. This rearrangement joins TRBV7-2 to TRBJ2-7; possible D gene TRBD1, 6 bases. Germline assignment: CDR1 SGHTA and CDR2 FQGNSA. This CDR3 is built from 14 residues. Trimming left V 7 bases short and J 1 base short, with 14 bases between. This CDR3 reads CASNQGQRSYEQYF. CDR3 nucleotides: TGTGCCAGCAACCAAGGACAGCGGTCCTACGAGCAGTACTTC.

The chain uses TRBV11-1 and TRBJ2-3; possible D gene TRBD2, 5 bases. The CDR3 loop spans 13 amino acids. V was cut by 5 bases and J by 4 bases, with 10 bases left in between. CDR1 and CDR2 from the germline V gene are SGHAT and FQDESV (reference sequence). The CDR3 DNA reads TGTGCCAGCAGCCCACGGGGTCCAGATACGCAGTATTTT. Translation gives CASSPRGPDTQYF.

The genes are TRBV5-8 and TRBJ2-6, with TRBD1 matching over 11 bases. V shed 1 base and J 12 bases; nucleotides not matched to a gene: 15. CDR3 length: 18 residues. Germline assignment: CDR1 SGHTS and CDR2 YDEGEE. CDR3 in amino acids: CASSLRSGQGDRSGVLTF. The CDR3 DNA reads as TGTGCCAGCAGCTTGAGGTCGGGACAGGGGGATAGGTCAGGCGTCCTGACTTTC.

The rearrangement joins TRBV6-5 to TRBJ2-1; 11 bases fit TRBD2. This CDR3 has 15 residues. Germline loops: CDR1 MNHEY, CDR2 SVGAGI. V was pared by 5 bases and J by 6 bases, with 6 bases of the junction left unmatched. CDR3: CASSRGTSGLNEQFF. The CDR3 DNA reads TGTGCCAGCAGTCGCGGGACTAGCGGACTCAATGAGCAGTTCTTC.

This clone was counted once. CDR3 loop: CASSQGLAGGGDTQYF. The CDR3 region has the DNA TGTGCCAGCAGCCAAGGACTAGCGGGAGGGGGAGATACGCAGTATTTT. The chain carries TRBV4-2 and TRBJ2-3; 14 bases align to TRBD2. Germline trimming cut 1 base from V and 5 bases from J; bases unmatched to any gene: 2. This CDR3 has 16 amino acids. The V gene's germline CDR1 is LGHNA and CDR2 YNFKEQ.